Given below is one T cell receptor beta chain in context. The antigen remains unidentified. The data belong to a study of shared clonotypes between healthy human individuals. Study-level results: Compared with clonotypes that all four donors shared, non-shared clonotypes had lower generation probabilities. Investigators expected sequencing depth to affect clonotype sharing among donors. What limited the represented genetic and exposure-history diversity was the small number of donors.

Germline V CDR1 and CDR2: SGDLS, YYNGEE. The trim removed 0 bases at V and 9 bases at J, leaving 10 bases unmatched. The CDR3 covers 16 residues. The table came from immunoSEQ multiplex PCR; TCRdb's copy has only in-frame clones and leaves some out. The sample carries some 2,500,000 clones, around 93% recorded once. Source material: naive CD4+ T cells from PBMCs. Subset of the sample: CD45RA+ positively selected. The source is a man aged 18 to 30 in good health. Some clones in this sample may be carry-over from other donors' samples. The rearrangement uses TRBV9 and TRBJ2-1; TRBD2 agrees at 9 bases. CDR3 sequence (DNA): TGTGCCAGCAGCGTAGATCTGCGGGAGGGGGGTGGTGAGCAGTTCTTC. Protein product: CASSVDLREGGGEQFF.